This entry concerns a single TCR beta chain. As yet, its antigen is unknown. The CDR3 runs to 14 residues. Trimming left V 0 bases short and J 5 bases short, with 13 bases between. Per germline, CDR1 GTSNPN and CDR2 SVGIG (reference sequence). The sample is drawn from a study of T cell responses to AZD1222 COVID-19 vaccine. Study results and limitations: Increased Spike-specific TCR breadth and depth were observed after two AZD1222 doses.

TCRdb keeps only in-frame clones here, not all; method: immunoSEQ multiplex PCR. Among approximately 130,000 clones listed, roughly nine tenths were seen once. The receptor's source is an adult in good health. V gene TRBV30 combines with J gene TRBJ1-2; D gene unclear. Sample: peripheral blood, taken on day 0 of AZD1222 vaccination. The CDR3 DNA follows: TGTGCCTGGAGTGTTATCCCCTCCTATTATGGCTACACCTTC. This codes for CAWSVIPSYYGYTF.